This is a list of T cell receptor beta chains from one sample in a study of shared clonotypes between healthy human individuals. Assay: immunoSEQ multiplex PCR; the TCRdb copy retains only in-frame clones and omits some. This repertoire shows approximately 720,000 clones, 72% found once; its top ten account for less than 2%. Sequenced material: memory CD4+ T cells sorted from blood. These receptors all come from a woman younger than 45 in good health. The CDR3 runs from the conserved cysteine through the conserved F or W. The D gene is left open where the match is weak. Clone size is shown for a subset of rows, as once, few, many or a class of expanded clone.

j_call,d_call,clone_size,v_call,cdr3_aa,cdr3_nt
TRBJ2-4,TRBD2,NA,TRBV28,CASTSGSLLAKNIQYF,TGTGCCAGCACTAGCGGCTCACTCCTAGCCAAAAACATTCAGTACTTC
TRBJ2-3,TRBD1,NA,TRBV28,CASSLGQGAQADTQYF,TGTGCCAGCAGCCTGGGACAGGGGGCGCAGGCAGATACGCAGTATTTT
TRBJ1-2,TRBD1,NA,TRBV4-1,CASSQDTSAGGRGYTF,TGCGCCAGCAGCCAAGATACATCGGCAGGGGGCCGTGGCTACACCTTC
TRBJ2-2,NA,NA,TRBV6-5,CASSFTSGYTGELFF,TGTGCCAGCAGTTTTACTAGTGGATACACCGGGGAGCTGTTTTTT
TRBJ2-7,NA,NA,TRBV7-2,CASSLVQVDYEQYF,TGTGCCAGCAGCTTAGTTCAGGTAGACTACGAGCAGTACTTC
TRBJ2-5,TRBD2,NA,TRBV11-1,CASSLGTSSETQYF,TGTGCCAGCAGCTTAGGGACTAGTAGTGAGACCCAGTACTTC
TRBJ2-4,TRBD2,few,TRBV19,CASSIIGLAGGPDIQYF,TGTGCCAGTAGTATCATCGGACTAGCGGGAGGGCCGGACATTCAGTACTTC
TRBJ1-5,NA,NA,TRBV5-1,CASSSDPSNQPQHF,TGCGCCAGCAGCTCGGACCCTAGCAATCAGCCCCAGCATTTT
TRBJ2-3,NA,NA,TRBV9,CASSEGGNQADTQYF,TGTGCCAGCAGCGAGGGGGGGAACCAGGCGGATACGCAGTATTTT
TRBJ2-3,TRBD2,few,TRBV29-1,CSVGGGRADLTDTQYF,TGCAGCGTTGGGGGCGGGAGGGCCGACTTAACGGATACGCAGTATTTT
TRBJ2-5,TRBD2,few,TRBV5-1,CASSKGTSGFLETQYF,TGCGCCAGCAGCAAAGGGACTAGCGGTTTCCTAGAGACCCAGTACTTC
TRBJ2-3,NA,NA,TRBV9,CASGPDRRTDTQYF,TGTGCCAGCGGCCCGGACCGAAGAACAGATACGCAGTATTTT
TRBJ2-2,NA,NA,TRBV7-3,CASSLAEWDISGELFF,TGTGCCAGCAGCTTAGCGGAATGGGACATCAGCGGGGAGCTGTTTTTT
TRBJ2-7,TRBD2,once,TRBV27,CASSLSASGYEQYF,TGTGCCAGCAGTTTATCGGCTAGCGGCTACGAGCAGTACTTC
TRBJ2-7,NA,NA,TRBV28,CASSSPGSTITFYEQYF,TGTGCCAGCAGTAGCCCGGGTTCGACCATCACATTCTACGAGCAGTACTTC
TRBJ1-1,NA,NA,TRBV15,CATSRAARGTEAFF,TGTGCCACCAGCAGAGCAGCGCGGGGTACTGAAGCTTTCTTT
TRBJ1-1,NA,NA,TRBV5-1,CASSLRRQAGTEAFF,TGCGCCAGCAGCCTTCGCCGCCAGGCGGGCACTGAAGCTTTCTTT
TRBJ2-7,TRBD1,NA,TRBV6-6,CASSKEAGGHEQYF,TGTGCCAGCAGTAAGGAGGCAGGGGGCCACGAGCAGTACTTC
TRBJ1-1,NA,NA,TRBV29-1,CSVAPDGTANTEAFF,TGCAGCGTTGCTCCGGACGGGACGGCGAACACTGAAGCTTTCTTT
TRBJ2-7,TRBD1,NA,TRBV19,CASSIAPRTGGSYEQYF,TGTGCCAGTAGTATAGCGCCTCGGACAGGGGGCTCCTACGAGCAGTACTTC
TRBJ2-1,NA,NA,TRBV6-1,CASSVGGNAYNEQFF,TGTGCCAGCAGTGTAGGAGGGAACGCCTACAATGAGCAGTTCTTC
TRBJ1-4,NA,NA,TRBV2,CASSDYSARQEKLFF,TGTGCCAGCAGTGATTATTCGGCCCGGCAGGAAAAACTGTTTTTT
TRBJ2-7,NA,NA,TRBV11-2,CASRRGIRYEQYF,TGTGCCAGCAGGCGAGGTATAAGATACGAGCAGTACTTC
TRBJ2-3,NA,once,TRBV7-9,CASSQGGTDTQYF,TGTGCCAGCAGCCAAGGAGGCACAGATACGCAGTATTTT
TRBJ2-3,NA,many,TRBV6-4,CASSVGDTQYF,TGTGCCAGCAGTGTTGGAGATACGCAGTATTTT
TRBJ2-3,TRBD2,NA,TRBV4-2,CASSQGLSGIQDTQYF,TGTGCCAGCAGCCAAGGGCTTAGCGGGATACAAGATACGCAGTATTTT
TRBJ2-7,NA,NA,TRBV5-1,CASSFGGDREYEQYF,TGCGCCAGCAGCTTCGGAGGGGACAGAGAATACGAGCAGTACTTC
TRBJ2-7,NA,NA,TRBV5-5,CASSISYEQYF,TGTGCCAGCAGCATCTCCTACGAGCAGTACTTC
TRBJ1-5,NA,NA,TRBV30,CAWTAKLGGGSQPQHF,TGTGCCTGGACGGCAAAGCTAGGAGGGGGGTCTCAGCCCCAGCATTTT
TRBJ2-1,TRBD2,few,TRBV5-1,CASSRLAGGFYEQFF,TGCGCCAGCAGCAGATTAGCGGGAGGGTTTTATGAGCAGTTCTTC
TRBJ2-1,NA,few,TRBV30,CAWKPGLNSDNEQFF,TGTGCCTGGAAACCGGGACTTAATTCTGACAATGAGCAGTTCTTC
TRBJ2-7,TRBD2,NA,TRBV10-2,CALAGGPFDEQYF,TGCGCATTGGCGGGGGGCCCTTTCGACGAGCAGTACTTC
TRBJ2-7,NA,NA,TRBV29-1,CSAGASLGEWQYF,TGCAGCGCGGGCGCCTCGTTGGGGGAATGGCAGTACTTC
TRBJ1-1,NA,few,TRBV30,CAWSARANTEAFF,TGTGCCTGGAGTGCAAGGGCCAACACTGAAGCTTTCTTT
TRBJ2-7,NA,NA,TRBV16,CASSQSADEQYF,TGTGCCAGCAGCCAATCTGCCGACGAGCAGTACTTC
TRBJ1-2,TRBD1,once,TRBV18,CASSSGQEVGYTF,TGTGCCAGCTCCTCCGGACAGGAGGTTGGCTACACCTTC
TRBJ1-2,TRBD1,NA,TRBV18,CASSPTQGNYGYTF,TGTGCCAGCTCACCAACACAGGGGAACTATGGCTACACCTTC
TRBJ2-6,NA,few,TRBV7-8,CASSSIEPTGANVLTF,TGTGCCAGCAGCTCGATAGAACCTACTGGGGCCAACGTCCTGACTTTC
TRBJ2-3,NA,NA,TRBV7-2,CASSYSLSDTQYF,TGTGCCAGCAGCTATTCGTTGTCGGATACGCAGTATTTT
TRBJ1-1,NA,NA,TRBV27,CASSDRFAEAFF,TGTGCCAGCAGCGACAGGTTCGCTGAAGCTTTCTTT
TRBJ2-7,NA,NA,TRBV6-6,CASSSDPKGEQYF,TGTGCCAGCAGTTCCGACCCTAAAGGCGAGCAGTACTTC
TRBJ2-7,NA,many,TRBV30,CAWRPGTETYEQYF,TGTGCCTGGAGACCCGGGACTGAGACCTACGAGCAGTACTTC
TRBJ2-7,NA,NA,TRBV29-1,CSVGRSALDEQYF,TGCAGCGTCGGGCGAAGCGCTCTCGACGAGCAGTACTTC
TRBJ2-7,NA,NA,TRBV7-8,CASSLKRYEQYF,TGTGCCAGCAGCTTAAAGCGTTACGAGCAGTACTTC
TRBJ2-2,NA,once,TRBV4-2,CASSQDYRADRELFF,TGTGCCAGCAGCCAAGATTACAGGGCCGACCGGGAGCTGTTTTTT